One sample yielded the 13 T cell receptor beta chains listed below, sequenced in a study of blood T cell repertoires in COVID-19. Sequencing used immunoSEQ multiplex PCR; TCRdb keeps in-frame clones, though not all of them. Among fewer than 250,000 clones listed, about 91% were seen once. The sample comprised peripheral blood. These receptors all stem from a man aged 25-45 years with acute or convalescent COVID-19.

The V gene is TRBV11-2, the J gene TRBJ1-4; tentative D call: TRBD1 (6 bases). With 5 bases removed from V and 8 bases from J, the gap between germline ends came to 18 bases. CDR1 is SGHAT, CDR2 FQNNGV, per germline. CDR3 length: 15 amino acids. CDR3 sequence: CASSLNRVSGEKLFF. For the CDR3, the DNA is TGTGCCAGCAGCCTAAACAGGGTCTCAGGAGAAAAACTGTTTTTT.

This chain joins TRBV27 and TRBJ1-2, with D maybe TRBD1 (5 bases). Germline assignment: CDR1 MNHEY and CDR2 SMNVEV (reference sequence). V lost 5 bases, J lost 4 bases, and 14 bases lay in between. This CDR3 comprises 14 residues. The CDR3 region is CASSGTRGSYGYTF. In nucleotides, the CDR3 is TGTGCCAGCAGTGGCACCCGGGGGTCCTATGGCTACACCTTC.

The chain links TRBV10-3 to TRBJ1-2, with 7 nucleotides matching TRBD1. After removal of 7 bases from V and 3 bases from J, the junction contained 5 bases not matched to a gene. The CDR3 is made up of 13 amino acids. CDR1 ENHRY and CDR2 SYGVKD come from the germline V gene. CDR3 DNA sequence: TGTGCCATCAAGGCGGGGACAGACTATGGCTACACCTTC. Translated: CAIKAGTDYGYTF.

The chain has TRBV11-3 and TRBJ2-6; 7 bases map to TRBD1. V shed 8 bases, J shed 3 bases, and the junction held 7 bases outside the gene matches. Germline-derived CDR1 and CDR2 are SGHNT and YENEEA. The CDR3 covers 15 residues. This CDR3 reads CASSRQGDGANVLTF. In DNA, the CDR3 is TGTGCCAGCTCCCGGCAGGGGGATGGGGCCAACGTCCTGACTTTC.

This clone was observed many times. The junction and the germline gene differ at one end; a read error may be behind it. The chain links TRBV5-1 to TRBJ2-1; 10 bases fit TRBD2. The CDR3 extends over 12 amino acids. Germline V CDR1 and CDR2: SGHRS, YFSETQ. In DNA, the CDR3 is TGCGCCAGCAGTTTACAGCGGGAGGGCCATGTCTTC. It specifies CASSLQREGHVF.

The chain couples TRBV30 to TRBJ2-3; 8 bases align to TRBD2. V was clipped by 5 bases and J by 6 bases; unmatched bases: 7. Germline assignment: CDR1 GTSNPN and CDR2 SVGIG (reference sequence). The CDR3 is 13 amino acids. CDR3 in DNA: TGTGCCTGGTCGGGGGGGCCCTGGGATACGCAGTATTTT. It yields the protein CAWSGGPWDTQYF.

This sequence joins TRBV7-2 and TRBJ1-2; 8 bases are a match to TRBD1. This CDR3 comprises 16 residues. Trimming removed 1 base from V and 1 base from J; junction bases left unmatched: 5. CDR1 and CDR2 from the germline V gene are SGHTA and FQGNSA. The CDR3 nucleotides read TGTGCCAGCAGCTTAGGACCAGGGGGCGGTAACTATGGCTACACCTTC. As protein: CASSLGPGGGNYGYTF.

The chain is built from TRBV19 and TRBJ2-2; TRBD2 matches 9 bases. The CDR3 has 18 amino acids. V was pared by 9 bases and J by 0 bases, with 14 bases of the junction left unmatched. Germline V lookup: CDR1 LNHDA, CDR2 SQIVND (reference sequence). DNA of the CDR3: TGTGCCAGCCGCGCTCGCGTAGCTAGCGGGACGAACACCGGGGAGCTGTTTTTT. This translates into CASRARVASGTNTGELFF.

CDR3 sequence: CASSLDRYNSPLHF. The CDR3 nucleotides read TGTGCCAGCAGCTTGGACAGGTATAATTCACCCCTCCACTTT. The chain recombines TRBV7-9 with TRBJ1-6; 7 bases are a match to TRBD1. This CDR3 region has 14 residues. Germline CDR1 SEHNR, CDR2 FQNEAQ (reference sequence). V was pared by 3 bases and J by 4 bases, with 0 bases of the junction left unmatched. Full variable domain (rest looked up from reference TRBV7-9 and TRBJ1-6): DTGVSQNPRHKITKRGQNVTFRCDPISEHNRLYWYRQTLGQGPEFLTYFQNEAQLEKSRLLSDRFSAERPKGSFSTLEIQRTEQGDSAMYLCASSLDRYNSPLHFGNGTRLTVT.

The CDR3 region is CASSSRTSPYEQYF. The CDR3 region has the DNA TGCGCCAGCAGCTCAAGGACTAGCCCCTACGAGCAGTACTTC. V is TRBV5-1 and J is TRBJ2-7, with 8 nucleotides matching TRBD2. With 3 bases clipped from V and 2 bases from J, the junction kept 4 bases outside the gene matches. CDR3 length: 14 amino acids. Germline V gene data show CDR1 as SGHRS and CDR2 as YFSETQ.

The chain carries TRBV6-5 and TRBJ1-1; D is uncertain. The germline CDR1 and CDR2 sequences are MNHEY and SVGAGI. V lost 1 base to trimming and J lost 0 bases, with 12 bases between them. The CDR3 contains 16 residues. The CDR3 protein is CASSYLARGVNTEAFF. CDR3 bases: TGTGCCAGCAGTTACTTAGCGCGGGGTGTGAACACTGAAGCTTTCTTT.

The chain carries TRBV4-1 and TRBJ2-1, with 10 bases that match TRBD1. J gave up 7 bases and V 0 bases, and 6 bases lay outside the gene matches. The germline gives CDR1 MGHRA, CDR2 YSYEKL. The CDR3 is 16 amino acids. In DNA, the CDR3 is TGCGCCAGCAGCCAAGAAAGGGACAGGGGAACAAATGAGCAGTTCTTC. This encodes CASSQERDRGTNEQFF.

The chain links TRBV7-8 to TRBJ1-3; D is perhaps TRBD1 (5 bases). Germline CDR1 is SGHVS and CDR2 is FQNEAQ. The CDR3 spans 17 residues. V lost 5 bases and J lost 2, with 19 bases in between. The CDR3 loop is CASSRQGQHYPGNTIYF. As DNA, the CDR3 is TGTGCCAGCAGCAGGCAGGGCCAACATTACCCTGGAAACACCATATATTTT.